The sequence of this T cell receptor (beta chain) was determined in a study of T cells after yellow fever vaccination. Study context: Some fractions had low cell numbers, and these were prepared with SMART-Seq v4 Ultra Low Input.

By 5'RACE template switching, TCR cDNA was produced, with a universal primer site and UMIs added in the process. TCRdb passed the 5' RACE reads through MiXCR, listing each CDR3 protein once. The sample includes some 400,000 distinct CDR3 sequences, approximately 19% of them seen just once. This clonotype has more than one count but fewer than ten. Its antigen is not known. The study's findings and limits: The study re-detected most primary-vaccination clones after the booster (roughly 95% CD4, around 90% CD8). Bulk-population clonotypes that are abundant could appear as contaminants in FACS-sorted repertoires.

This receptor was obtained from a man younger than 30 who received the YFV17D yellow fever vaccine. The sample consisted of PBMCs, taken before the yellow fever booster vaccination.

As DNA, the CDR3 is TGTGCCAGCAGCCATCCCGGGGGTCCCGGGGGGGGATCCTACGAGCAGTACTTC. Its protein product is CASSHPGGPGGGSYEQYF. This rearrangement joins TRBV4-2 to TRBJ2-7; 8 nucleotides agree with TRBD2. Trimming at V came to 3 bases and at J to 1 base, leaving 14 bases not matched to a gene. In germline, CDR1 is LGHNA, CDR2 YNFKEQ. The CDR3 has 18 residues.